This TCR beta chain originates from a study of T cell responses to AZD1222 COVID-19 vaccine. Sequencing was performed with immunoSEQ multiplex PCR; in TCRdb, only in-frame clones are kept and a portion is missing. Of roughly 120,000 clones listed, 85% to 95% are singletons. The CDR3 consists of 10 residues. With 5 bases removed from V and 7 bases from J, the gap between germline ends came to 6 bases. Germline values: CDR1 SQVTM, CDR2 ANQGSEA. V gene TRBV29-1 combines with J gene TRBJ2-4; D remains unclear. The origin of this receptor is an adult in good health. The material was peripheral blood, obtained on day 0 of AZD1222 vaccination. CDR3 sequence: CSVFGNIQYF. The CDR3 DNA reads as TGCAGCGTTTTCGGGAACATTCAGTACTTC. The full variable domain, in which reference TRBV29-1 and TRBJ2-4 provide the parts outside the CDR3, is SAVISQKPSRDICQRGTSLTIQCQVDSQVTMMFWYRQQPGQSLTLIATANQGSEATYESGFVIDKFPISRPNLTFSTLTVSNMSPEDSSIYLCSVFGNIQYFGAGTRLSVL.